A single sample is the source of the 16 T cell receptor beta chains below, sequenced in a study of spatial heterogeneity in lung cancer. As to time point: sample taken at primary tumor resection. The input material, whole RNA from tumor, nontumor lung or frozen PBMC, was sequenced unsorted. TCRdb re-derived calls from the 5' RACE reads in MiXCR, one entry per CDR3 protein. The repertoire holds approximately 10,000 distinct CDR3 sequences, with over 15% as singletons. The source was PBMCs, collected at surgery. The receptors here all came from a male donor with early-stage non-small cell lung cancer.

This clonotype was counted many times. This chain connects TRBV7-3 to TRBJ1-1, with D possibly matching TRBD1 (5 bases). Trimming shortened V by 2 bases and J by 5 bases, and 9 bases separated the two germline ends. CDR1 and CDR2 from the germline V gene are SGHTA and FQGTGA. The CDR3 consists of 13 residues. The CDR3 nucleotides read TGTGCCAGCAGCTTATCCGGACAAACTGAAGCTTTCTTT. It codes for CASSLSGQTEAFF.

V and J are TRBV5-1 and TRBJ2-7, with D unclear. CDR1 and CDR2 from the germline V gene are SGHRS and YFSETQ. This CDR3 contains 17 residues. The germline V and J ends were trimmed by 1 base and 1 base, with 18 bases remaining between them. In nucleotides, the CDR3 is TGCGCCAGCAGCTTGAGAGGAGCCTATCAATCTTCCTACGAGCAGTACTTC. It codes for CASSLRGAYQSSYEQYF.

This clonotype was seen only a few times. The chain links TRBV28 to TRBJ2-3; unclear D gene. Deletions cut 6 bases from V and 2 bases from J, with 15 bases between. This CDR3 is built from 15 residues. Germline CDR1 reads MDHEN; CDR2 reads SYDVKM. The CDR3 DNA follows: TGTGCCAGCAGCCTCCGGTGGAGCCACACAGATACGCAGTATTTT. This gives the protein CASSLRWSHTDTQYF.

In the case of this clonotype: A much larger clone sits a single nucleotide away, making a read error possible. This chain connects TRBV6-1 to TRBJ1-1; D unresolved. Germline loops: CDR1 MNHNS, CDR2 SASEGT. V was clipped by 3 bases and J by 4 bases, with 12 bases between them. The CDR3 is 14 amino acids. The CDR3 region is CASSEGSYLTEAFF. The CDR3, as DNA: TGTGCCAGCAGTGAGGGCTCGTATCTCACTGAAGCTTTCTTT.

Only a few counts were recorded for this clonotype. The rearrangement uses TRBV20-1 and TRBJ2-1; 8 nucleotides agree with TRBD2. The CDR3 covers 14 residues. V dropped 6 bases and J dropped 5; count of bases not matched to a gene: 9. Per germline, CDR1 DFQATT and CDR2 SNEGSKA (reference sequence). The DNA for the CDR3 is TGCAGTGCATACCCTAGCGGGCTTAACAATGAGCAGTTCTTC. As protein: CSAYPSGLNNEQFF.

V usage is TRBV3-1 and J usage is TRBJ2-1; 11 nucleotides match TRBD1. This CDR3 has 16 residues. Germline V gene lookup returns CDR1 LGHDT and CDR2 YNNKEL (reference sequence). J lost 6 bases, V lost 2 bases, and 6 bases had no gene match. Written as DNA, the CDR3 is TGTGCCAGCAGCCAACCGGGACAGGGGGGCCTCAATGAGCAGTTCTTC. Its translation is CASSQPGQGGLNEQFF.

In this sample, this clonotype turned up a few times. The V call is TRBV2, the J call TRBJ2-7, with TRBD2 as a possible D gene (7 bases). V was trimmed by 0 bases and J by 3 bases, leaving 12 bases between them. The CDR3 sequence is 15 residues long. Germline CDR1 reads SNHLY; CDR2 reads FYNNEI. CDR3 DNA: TGTGCCAGCAGTGAAGCGGGGGCGGGAGTCTACGAGCAGTACTTC. Protein sequence: CASSEAGAGVYEQYF.

The chain recombines TRBV2 with TRBJ1-1; no reliable D call. CDR3 length: 14 residues. V was shortened by 7 bases and J by 6 bases, with 18 bases between the two germline ends. The germline V gene has CDR1 SNHLY and CDR2 FYNNEI. The CDR3 region has the DNA TGTGCCAGCACCTCCGGAGGGAGAACTGCTGAAGCTTTCTTT. The encoded protein is CASTSGGRTAEAFF.

V usage is TRBV28 and J usage is TRBJ2-2; D is unclear. Deletions cut 5 bases from V and 5 bases from J, with 9 bases between. Germline values: CDR1 MDHEN, CDR2 SYDVKM. The CDR3 has 13 amino acids. The CDR3 DNA follows: TGTGCCAGCAGTCCCATTTATACCGGGGAGCTGTTTTTT. Amino acids: CASSPIYTGELFF.

This clonotype was observed a few times. V gene TRBV7-6 combines with J gene TRBJ2-7, with unresolved D. Germline V lookup: CDR1 SGHVS, CDR2 FNYEAQ. V lost 5 bases and J 3 bases, leaving 14 bases between the germline ends. The CDR3 runs 14 residues. DNA for the CDR3: TGTGCCAGCAGCCCCCTCTATAGAAACTACGAGCAGTACTTC. Amino acids: CASSPLYRNYEQYF.

This clonotype was counted only a few times. The chain recombines TRBV28 with TRBJ2-7; 8 bases map to TRBD2. V lost 1 base and J lost 5; bases outside the gene matches: 10. Looked up from germline, CDR1 is MDHEN and CDR2 is SYDVKM. The CDR3 has 16 amino acids. CDR3 sequence (DNA): TGTGCCAGCAGTTTATCTGGAGCGGGAGAAGCCCACGAGCAGTACTTC. Encoded protein: CASSLSGAGEAHEQYF.

The gene calls are TRBV27 and TRBJ1-5; maybe TRBD1 (6 bases). This CDR3 is 14 amino acids long. V dropped 6 bases and J dropped 5 bases, with 14 bases sitting between them. The germline V gene has CDR1 MNHEY and CDR2 SMNVEV (reference sequence). The CDR3 sequence: CASSSGTNYQPQHF. CDR3 coding DNA: TGTGCCAGCAGCTCCGGGACAAACTATCAGCCCCAGCATTTT.

Concerning this clonotype: With a much larger clone just one base away, this may be a read error. The rearrangement links TRBV7-9 to TRBJ2-2, with D uncertain. Germline lookup yields CDR1 SEHNR and CDR2 FQNEAQ (reference sequence). The CDR3 loop spans 15 amino acids. The CDR3 sequence: CVSSYLWGNTGELFF. CDR3 bases: TGTGTCAGCAGCTACCTGTGGGGGAACACCGGGGAGCTGTTTTTT.

This clonotype turned up a few times. CDR3 sequence: CASSFLGSTDTQYF. CDR3 DNA: TGTGCCAGCAGCTTCCTAGGCTCCACAGATACGCAGTATTTT. This chain links TRBV5-5 with TRBJ2-3; D remains unclear. V lost 2 bases and J lost 2, with 9 bases in between. CDR1 and CDR2 (germline): SGHKS, YYEKEE (reference sequence). The CDR3 loop spans 14 amino acids.

In this sample, this clonotype turned up many times. This chain uses TRBV29-1 with TRBJ2-2; D unresolved. In germline, CDR1 is SQVTM, CDR2 ANQGSEA. This CDR3 region has 11 residues. The germline V and J ends were trimmed by 6 bases and 7 bases, with 9 bases remaining between them. The CDR3 spells CSVLNVGELFF. The DNA for the CDR3 is TGCAGCGTCCTAAATGTCGGGGAGCTGTTTTTT.

This clonotype has ten or more counts. Here the CDR3 reads CATGGRYGYTF. For the CDR3, the DNA is TGTGCCACAGGGGGTAGATATGGCTACACCTTC. J is TRBJ1-2 and V is TRBV25-1; 7 bases are a match to TRBD1. After removal of 10 bases from V and 5 bases from J, the junction contained 4 bases not matched to a gene. This CDR3 comprises 11 residues. Germline V gives CDR1 MGHDK, CDR2 SYGVNS.